The clone carrying this T cell receptor (beta chain) was detected once. The target antigen is unknown. The test was conducted at deep level. Several immunoSEQ 96-well plates shared each subset's DNA, each plate a replicate. Clones were sequenced by immunoSEQ multiplex PCR, and TCRdb holds only the in-frame ones, with some missing. The table has fewer than 550,000 clones, nearly 80% seen once. In germline, CDR1 is SGHAT, CDR2 FQNNGV. V trimming: 0 bases; J trimming: 4 bases; junction bases outside the gene matches: 6. The CDR3 is 15 amino acids. None of the donors, who were healthy HIV-negative adults, had recently had acute infections or vaccinations. These data come from a study of shared clonotypes between healthy human individuals. Regarding the study as a whole: Donor clonotype sharing was expected to depend on sequencing depth.

Sequencing was carried out using PBMCs. This receptor was taken from a middle-aged woman in good health. Some clones in this sample may be carry-over from other donors' samples. The genes are TRBV11-2 and TRBJ2-7; 7 bases are shared with TRBD1. CDR3 loop: CASSLERGQIYEQYF. CDR3 DNA sequence: TGTGCCAGCAGCTTAGAGAGGGGACAGATATACGAGCAGTACTTC.